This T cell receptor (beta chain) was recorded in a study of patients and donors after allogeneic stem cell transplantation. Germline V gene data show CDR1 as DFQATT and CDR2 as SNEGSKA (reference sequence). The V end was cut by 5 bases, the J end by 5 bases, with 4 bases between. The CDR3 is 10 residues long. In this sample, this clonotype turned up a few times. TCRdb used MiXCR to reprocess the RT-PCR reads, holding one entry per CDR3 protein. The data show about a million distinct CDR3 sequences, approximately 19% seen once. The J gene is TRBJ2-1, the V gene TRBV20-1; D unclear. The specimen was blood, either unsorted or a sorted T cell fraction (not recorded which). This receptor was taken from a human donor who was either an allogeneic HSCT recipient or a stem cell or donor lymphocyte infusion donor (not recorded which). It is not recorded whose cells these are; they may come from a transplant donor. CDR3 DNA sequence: TGCAGTGCTGAGAACAATGAGCAGTTCTTC. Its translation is CSAENNEQFF.